Given below is one TCR beta chain in context. The data belong to a study of blood T cell repertoires in COVID-19. The junction had 6 bases not matched to a gene; V was cut back by 4 bases and J by 1 base. Germline V gives CDR1 MNHEY, CDR2 SVGEGT. This CDR3 has 16 residues. Only in-frame clones appear in the TCRdb table, and some are missing; sequencing was by immunoSEQ multiplex PCR. This table has roughly 290,000 clones, approximately 89% appearing once. This rearrangement joins TRBV6-2 or TRBV6-3 to TRBJ2-3; 9 bases agree with TRBD1. Sequences were obtained from peripheral blood. The TCR was taken from a woman aged 55-70 years with acute or convalescent COVID-19. This CDR3 reads CASSFVQGAGTDTQYF. CDR3 bases: TGTGCCAGCAGTTTCGTACAGGGGGCCGGCACAGATACGCAGTATTTT.